This TCR beta chain emerged from a study of T cells in tuberculosis. Study-wide context: T cells were selected with CD1B tetramers loaded with glucose monomycolate. Blood was taken before or within 7 days of anti-tuberculosis therapy. Study-level points and caveats: The TCR-beta difference was not significant; alpha differences partly reflected length.

Only in-frame clones appear in the TCRdb table, and some are missing; sequencing was by immunoSEQ multiplex PCR. The table has about 33,000 clones, about 91% seen once; the top ten hold approximately 6.8%. V gave up 1 base and J gave up 3 bases; unmatched junction bases: 6. In germline, CDR1 is SGHNT, CDR2 YYREEE (reference sequence). This CDR3 comprises 15 residues. Time point denoted: new active TB diagnosis, blood taken before or within 7 days of starting treatment. HIV-seronegative South African adults aged 18 years or older had newly diagnosed active tuberculosis. This clone has a single count. What it binds is not known.

This TCR was recovered from an adult with tuberculosis. Some clones in this sample may be carry-over from other donors' samples. This chain uses TRBV5-4 with TRBJ1-1; TRBD1 aligns across 7 bases. The sequencing here drew on PBMCs, taken at tuberculosis diagnosis. The CDR3 region is CASSLHRGGDTEAFF. CDR3 nucleotide sequence: TGTGCCAGCAGCTTGCACAGGGGTGGGGACACTGAAGCTTTCTTT.